A single sample is the source of the 21 T cell receptor beta chains below, sequenced in a study of blood T cell repertoires in COVID-19. Here immunoSEQ multiplex PCR was the method, and the copy in TCRdb shows in-frame clones only, minus some. The sample lists 150,000 to 180,000 clones, 91% occurring once. The sample comprised peripheral blood. These receptors all come from a man aged 50-60 years with acute or convalescent COVID-19.

The rearrangement links TRBV4-1 to TRBJ1-6; 7 positions agree with TRBD1. The trim removed 0 bases at V and 6 bases at J, leaving 2 bases unmatched. The CDR3 loop spans 15 amino acids. CDR1 and CDR2 (germline): MGHRA, YSYEKL. The CDR3: CASSQEGGRNSPLHF. The CDR3, as DNA: TGCGCCAGCAGCCAAGAAGGGGGCCGTAATTCACCCCTCCACTTT.

This clone was seen a few times. The chain has TRBV18 and TRBJ2-1; D not certain. The CDR3 is 12 amino acids. The germline V gene encodes CDR1 KGHSH and CDR2 LQKENI. Trimming stripped 2 bases from V and 7 bases from J, with 6 bases between. CDR3 coding DNA: TGTGCCAGCTCACCAACTGCGAATGAGCAGTTCTTC. Translating it yields CASSPTANEQFF.

CDR3 coding DNA: TGCAGCTCCCGGACTAGCGGGAGTTTGTACAATGAGCAGTTCTTC. It encodes CSSRTSGSLYNEQFF. The chain links TRBV29-1 to TRBJ2-1; 13 bases map to TRBD2. The V and J ends lost 8 bases and 4 bases, in that order; junction bases with no gene match: 8. This CDR3 comprises 15 residues. Germline CDR1 reads SQVTM; CDR2 reads ANQGSEA.

The rearrangement links TRBV5-5 to TRBJ1-2; 9 bases agree with TRBD1. The CDR3 has 14 residues. Per the germline V gene, CDR1 is SGHKS and CDR2 is YYEKEE (reference sequence). V was pared by 4 bases and J by 4 bases, with 5 bases of the junction left unmatched. The CDR3 DNA reads as TGTGCCAGCAGCGACCGACAGGGGGTCTATGGCTACACCTTC. Its protein product is CASSDRQGVYGYTF.

The genes are TRBV24-1 and TRBJ2-3; 11 bases map to TRBD1. The germline gives CDR1 KGHDR, CDR2 SFDVKD. The junction had 4 bases not matched to a gene; V was cut back by 6 bases and J by 6 bases. The CDR3 extends over 14 amino acids. The CDR3 DNA reads TGTGCCACCAGTAGGACAGGGGGCCGGGATACGCAGTATTTT. As protein: CATSRTGGRDTQYF.

The V call is TRBV3-1 (or the pseudogene TRBV3-2), the J call TRBJ2-7, with TRBD1 as a possible D gene (6 bases). The V end was cut by 4 bases, the J end by 6 bases, with 22 bases between. CDR3 length equals 16 residues. The V gene's germline CDR1 is LGHDT and CDR2 YNNKEL (reference sequence). CDR3 nucleotides: TGTGCCAGCAGCCCTTTACGTGGGACATTTTTGGGCGAGCAGTACTTC. Its translation: CASSPLRGTFLGEQYF.

The chain employs TRBV12-3 or TRBV12-4 and TRBJ1-2; D uncertain. CDR3 size: 13 residues. Trimming shortened V by 1 base and J by 5 bases, and 8 bases separated the two germline ends. Here the CDR3 reads CASSLGAEYGYTF. CDR3 nucleotides: TGTGCCAGCAGTTTAGGGGCCGAGTATGGCTACACCTTC.

CDR3 region: CASRDDRKGFGLQPQHF. Here the CDR3 DNA reads TGCGCCAGCAGGGATGACAGAAAAGGGTTTGGCTTGCAGCCCCAGCATTTT. This rearrangement joins TRBV5-1 to TRBJ1-5; D perhaps matches TRBD1 (5 bases). V dropped 5 bases and J dropped 7 bases, with 25 bases sitting between them. CDR1 SGHRS and CDR2 YFSETQ come from the germline V gene. The CDR3 loop spans 17 amino acids.

This clone was recorded a few times. Since the CDR3 does not end with the conserved phenylalanine or tryptophan, this likely comes from a read error. The DNA is omitted, as the CDR3 cannot be located on it reliably, and the CDR3 follows TCRdb's listing. This chain connects TRBV28 to TRBJ2-7; the table names TRBD1, a call not compared with the DNA. Germline CDR1 and CDR2: MDHEN and SYDVKM. The CDR3 spans 11 residues, counting both ends. The CDR3 region is CASSHRDSPRY.

This chain connects TRBV9 to TRBJ2-2, with D possibly matching TRBD1 (5 bases). V was shortened by 4 bases and J by 1 base, with 5 bases between the two germline ends. Germline assignment: CDR1 SGDLS and CDR2 YYNGEE. The CDR3 runs 13 residues. CDR3 protein: CASSRGNTGELFF. CDR3 coding DNA: TGTGCCAGCAGCAGGGGGAACACCGGGGAGCTGTTTTTT.

This clone was observed a handful of times. This chain uses TRBV6-5 with TRBJ2-7; 8 bases line up with TRBD1. Germline loops: CDR1 MNHEY, CDR2 SVGAGI. This CDR3 has 14 amino acids. After removal of 6 bases from V and 6 bases from J, the junction contained 10 bases not matched to a gene. The chain's CDR3 is CASRGTGQGAEQYF. CDR3 DNA sequence: TGTGCCAGCAGGGGGACAGGACAAGGGGCCGAGCAGTACTTC.

DNA for the CDR3: TGCGCCAGCAGCCTTATGGGTGCGGGATACTCCTACGAGCAGTACTTC. Its protein is CASSLMGAGYSYEQYF. The chain couples TRBV4-1 to TRBJ2-7; a weak D match, TRBD2 (6 bases). The CDR3 sequence is 16 residues long. Per the germline V gene, CDR1 is MGHRA and CDR2 is YSYEKL. Between the trimmed V and J ends, which lost 4 bases and 0 bases, there was a span of 16 bases.

CDR3 coding DNA: TGTGCCAGCGGGAGACAGGCGGACGAGCAGTACTTC. Protein product: CASGRQADEQYF. The chain combines TRBV2 with TRBJ2-7; the D gene is possibly TRBD1 (6 bases). Per the germline V gene, CDR1 is SNHLY and CDR2 is FYNNEI. The CDR3 contains 12 residues. Trimming cost V 8 bases and J 5 bases, with 13 bases left between them.

This clone has only one observation. The V and J genes are TRBV11-2 and TRBJ2-2; D perhaps matches TRBD1 (5 bases). Germline loops: CDR1 SGHAT, CDR2 FQNNGV. Trimming removed 1 base at V and 3 bases at J, with 9 bases between. This CDR3 comprises 15 residues. CDR3 residues: CASSLVNRYTGELFF. The CDR3 DNA follows: TGTGCCAGCAGCTTAGTCAACAGGTACACCGGGGAGCTGTTTTTT. Together with reference TRBV11-2 and TRBJ2-2, the CDR3 gives the full variable domain: EAGVAQSPRYKIIEKRQSVAFWCNPISGHATLYWYQQILGQGPKLLIQFQNNGVVDDSQLPKDRFSAERLKGVDSTLKIQPAKLEDSAVYLCASSLVNRYTGELFFGEGSRLTVL.

The chain recombines TRBV18 with TRBJ2-7, with D perhaps matching TRBD1 (5 bases). Germline CDR1 is KGHSH and CDR2 is LQKENI. The CDR3 runs 13 residues. V was cut by 2 bases and J by 5 bases, with 10 bases left in between. In nucleotides, the CDR3 is TGTGCCAGCTCACCAATAGGGGTAAACGAGCAGTACTTC. Translated: CASSPIGVNEQYF.

The CDR3 region has the DNA TGTGCCAGCAGCCAAGATCTGGCAGGAGGCCGGGGAGAGCAGTACGTC. It codes for CASSQDLAGGRGEQYV. The chain is built from TRBV4-2 and TRBJ2-7, with a possible D match to TRBD2 (5 bases). Germline V gene data show CDR1 as LGHNA and CDR2 as YNFKEQ. The V end lost 0 bases, the J end lost 7 bases, and 19 bases lay between the germline ends. The CDR3 is made up of 16 amino acids.

The rearrangement joins TRBV30 to TRBJ1-4; D not resolved. CDR1 and CDR2 (germline): GTSNPN, SVGIG (reference sequence). Trimming shortened V by 2 bases and J by 4 bases, and 8 bases separated the two germline ends. CDR3 size: 13 residues. The CDR3 protein is CAWSIESNEKLFF. CDR3 sequence (DNA): TGTGCCTGGAGTATAGAAAGTAATGAAAAACTGTTTTTT.

The V gene is TRBV5-4, the J gene TRBJ2-7; TRBD1 might be the D (5 bases). Germline V gene sequence: CDR1 SGHNT, CDR2 YYREEE (reference sequence). The CDR3 has 12 amino acids. The V end lost 4 bases, the J end lost 6 bases, and 11 bases lay between the germline ends. CDR3 in amino acids: CASSLDSFEQYF. The DNA for the CDR3 is TGTGCCAGCAGCCTCGACAGCTTCGAGCAGTACTTC.

This sequence joins TRBV29-1 and TRBJ2-5; D is perhaps TRBD1 (5 bases). Germline values: CDR1 SQVTM, CDR2 ANQGSEA. This CDR3 has 16 residues. V dropped 1 base and J dropped 6 bases, with 21 bases sitting between them. The CDR3: CSVEAPWGSSRKTQYF. The CDR3 bases are TGCAGCGTTGAAGCCCCTTGGGGCTCCTCCAGGAAGACCCAGTACTTC.

This clone was seen just once. The rearrangement uses TRBV19 and TRBJ2-5, with 7 nucleotides matching TRBD2. The CDR3 totals 14 residues. Germline CDR1 and CDR2: LNHDA and SQIVND (reference sequence). With 9 bases clipped from V and 3 bases from J, the junction kept 10 bases outside the gene matches. CDR3 DNA sequence: TGTGCCAGCTCGGGGCAGGGAGGGGAAGAGACCCAGTACTTC. Protein: CASSGQGGEETQYF. The variable domain in full, with the rest retrieved from reference TRBV19 and TRBJ2-5, is DGGITQSPKYLFRKEGQNVTLSCEQNLNHDAMYWYRQDPGQGLRLIYYSQIVNDFQKGDIAEGYSVSREKKESFPLTVTSAQKNPTAFYLCASSGQGGEETQYFGPGTRLLVL.

The chain recombines TRBV12-5 with TRBJ2-7, with 8 bases that match TRBD2. With V trimmed by 0 bases and J by 3 bases, 10 bases remained unmatched. Germline lookup yields CDR1 LGHNT and CDR2 FRNRAP. The CDR3 has 17 residues. The chain's CDR3 is CASGLVRLRGDLYEQYV. CDR3 sequence (DNA): TGTGCTAGTGGTTTGGTACGTCTGCGGGGGGACCTCTACGAGCAGTACGTC.